This T cell receptor beta chain emerged from a study of blood T cell repertoires in COVID-19. Germline CDR1 LGHNA, CDR2 YNFKEQ. The CDR3 covers 14 residues. V shed 1 base and J 11 bases; nucleotides not matched to a gene: 10. Produced via immunoSEQ multiplex PCR; TCRdb's table is partial and in-frame only. The sample holds some 270,000 clones; 80% to 90% are singletons and the top ten take approximately 11%. The sequence was obtained from an older woman with acute or convalescent COVID-19. The gene calls are TRBV4-2 and TRBJ1-1; 7 nucleotides align to TRBD1. Sequencing was done on a sample of peripheral blood. The CDR3 DNA reads as TGTGCCAGCAGCCAAGCAGACAGGGCCGGTCGGGCTTTCTTT. It codes for CASSQADRAGRAFF.